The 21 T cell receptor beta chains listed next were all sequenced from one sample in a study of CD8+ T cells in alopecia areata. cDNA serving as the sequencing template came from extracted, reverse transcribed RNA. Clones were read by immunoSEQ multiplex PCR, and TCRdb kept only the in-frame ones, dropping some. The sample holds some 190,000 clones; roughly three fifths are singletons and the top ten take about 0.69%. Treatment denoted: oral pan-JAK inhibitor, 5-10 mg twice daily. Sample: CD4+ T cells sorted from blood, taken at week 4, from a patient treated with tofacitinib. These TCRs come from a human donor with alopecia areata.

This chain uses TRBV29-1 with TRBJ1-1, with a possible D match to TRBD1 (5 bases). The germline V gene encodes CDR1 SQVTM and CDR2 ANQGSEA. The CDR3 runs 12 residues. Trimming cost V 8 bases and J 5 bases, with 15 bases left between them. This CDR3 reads CSTRAWGTEAFF. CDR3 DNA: TGCAGCACCCGAGCATGGGGGACTGAAGCTTTCTTT. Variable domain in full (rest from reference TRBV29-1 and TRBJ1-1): SAVISQKPSRDICQRGTSLTIQCQVDSQVTMMFWYRQQPGQSLTLIATANQGSEATYESGFVIDKFPISRPNLTFSTLTVSNMSPEDSSIYLCSTRAWGTEAFFGQGTRLTVV.

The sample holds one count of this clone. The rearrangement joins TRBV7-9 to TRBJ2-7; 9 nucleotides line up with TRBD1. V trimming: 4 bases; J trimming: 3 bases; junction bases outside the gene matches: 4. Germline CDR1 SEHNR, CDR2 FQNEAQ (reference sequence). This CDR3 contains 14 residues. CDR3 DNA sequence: TGTGCCAGCAGCTCGGGACAGGGAGGCTACGAGCAGTACTTC. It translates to CASSSGQGGYEQYF.

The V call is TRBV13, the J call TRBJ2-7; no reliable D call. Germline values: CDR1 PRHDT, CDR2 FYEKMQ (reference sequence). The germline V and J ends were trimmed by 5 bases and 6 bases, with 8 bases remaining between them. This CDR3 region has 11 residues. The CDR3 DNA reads TGTGCCAGCAGCCTAGAACGCGAGCAGTACTTC. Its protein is CASSLEREQYF.

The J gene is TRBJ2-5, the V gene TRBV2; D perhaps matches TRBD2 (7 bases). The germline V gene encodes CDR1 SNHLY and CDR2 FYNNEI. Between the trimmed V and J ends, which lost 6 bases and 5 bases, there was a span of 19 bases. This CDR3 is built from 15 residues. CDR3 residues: CASSQTSVQGETQYF. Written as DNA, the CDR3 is TGTGCCAGCAGCCAAACTAGCGTACAGGGTGAGACCCAGTACTTC.

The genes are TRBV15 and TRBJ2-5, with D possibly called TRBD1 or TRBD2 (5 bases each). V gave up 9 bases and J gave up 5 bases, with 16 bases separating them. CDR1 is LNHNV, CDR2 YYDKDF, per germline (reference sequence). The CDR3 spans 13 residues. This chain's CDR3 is CATRSRGTETQYF. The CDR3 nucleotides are TGTGCCACTCGGTCGAGGGGCACGGAGACCCAGTACTTC. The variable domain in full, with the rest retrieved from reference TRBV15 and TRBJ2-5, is DAMVIQNPRYQVTQFGKPVTLSCSQTLNHNVMYWYQQKSSQAPKLLFHYYDKDFNNEADTPDNFQSRRPNTSFCFLDIRSPGLGDTAMYLCATRSRGTETQYFGPGTRLLVL.

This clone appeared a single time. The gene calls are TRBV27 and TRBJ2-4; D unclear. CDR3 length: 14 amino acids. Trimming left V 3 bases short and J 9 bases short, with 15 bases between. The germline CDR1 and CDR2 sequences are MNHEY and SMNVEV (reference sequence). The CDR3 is CASSFDKRWGIQYF. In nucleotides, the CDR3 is TGTGCCAGCAGTTTTGACAAGAGATGGGGCATTCAGTACTTC.

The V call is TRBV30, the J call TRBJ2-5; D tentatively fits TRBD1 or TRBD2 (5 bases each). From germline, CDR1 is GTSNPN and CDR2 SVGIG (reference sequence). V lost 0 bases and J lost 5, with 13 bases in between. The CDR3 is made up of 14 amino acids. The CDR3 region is CAWSVRGVEETQYF. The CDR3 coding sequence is TGTGCCTGGAGTGTAAGAGGGGTGGAGGAGACCCAGTACTTC.

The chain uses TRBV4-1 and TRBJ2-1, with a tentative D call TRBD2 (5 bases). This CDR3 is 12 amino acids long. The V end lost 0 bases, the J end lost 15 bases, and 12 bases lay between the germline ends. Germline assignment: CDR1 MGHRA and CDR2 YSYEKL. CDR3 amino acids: CASSQDWIGLFF. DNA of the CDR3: TGCGCCAGCAGCCAAGATTGGATAGGACTGTTCTTC.

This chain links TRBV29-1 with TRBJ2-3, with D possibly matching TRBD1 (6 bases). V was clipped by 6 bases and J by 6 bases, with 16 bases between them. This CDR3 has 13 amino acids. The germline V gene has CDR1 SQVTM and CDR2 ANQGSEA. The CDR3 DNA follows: TGCAGCGTCGCTAACAGGGTGGGTGATACGCAGTATTTT. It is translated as CSVANRVGDTQYF.

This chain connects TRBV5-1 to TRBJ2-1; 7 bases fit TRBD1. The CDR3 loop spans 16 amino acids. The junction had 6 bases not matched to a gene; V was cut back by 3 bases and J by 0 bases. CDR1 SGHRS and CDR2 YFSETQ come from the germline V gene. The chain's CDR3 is CASSSGQASSYNEQFF. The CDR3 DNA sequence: TGCGCCAGCAGCTCCGGACAGGCGAGCTCCTACAATGAGCAGTTCTTC.

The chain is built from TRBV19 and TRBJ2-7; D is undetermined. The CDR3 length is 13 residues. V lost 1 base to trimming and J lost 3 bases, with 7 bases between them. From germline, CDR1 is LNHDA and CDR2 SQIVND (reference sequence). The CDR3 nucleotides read TGTGCCAGTAGTATAGGACCAAACTACGAGCAGTACTTC. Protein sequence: CASSIGPNYEQYF.

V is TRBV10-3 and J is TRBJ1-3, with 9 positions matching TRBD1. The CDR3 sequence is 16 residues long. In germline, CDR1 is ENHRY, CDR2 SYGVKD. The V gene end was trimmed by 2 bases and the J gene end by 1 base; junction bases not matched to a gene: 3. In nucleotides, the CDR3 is TGTGCCATCAGTGAGCTGGGACAGGGATCTGGAAACACCATATATTTT. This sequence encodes CAISELGQGSGNTIYF.

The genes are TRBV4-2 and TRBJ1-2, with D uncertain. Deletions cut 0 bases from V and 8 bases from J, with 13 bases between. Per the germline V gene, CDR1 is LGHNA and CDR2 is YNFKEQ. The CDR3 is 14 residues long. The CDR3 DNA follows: TGTGCCAGCAGCCAAGATAGGCCAGAGAGGGGCTACACCTTC. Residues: CASSQDRPERGYTF.

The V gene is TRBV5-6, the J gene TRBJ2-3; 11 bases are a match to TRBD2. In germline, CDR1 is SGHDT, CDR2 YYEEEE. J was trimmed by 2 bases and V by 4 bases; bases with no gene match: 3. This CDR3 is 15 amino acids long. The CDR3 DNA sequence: TGTGCCAGCAGCCCGGGACTAGCGGACACAGATACGCAGTATTTT. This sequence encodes CASSPGLADTDTQYF.

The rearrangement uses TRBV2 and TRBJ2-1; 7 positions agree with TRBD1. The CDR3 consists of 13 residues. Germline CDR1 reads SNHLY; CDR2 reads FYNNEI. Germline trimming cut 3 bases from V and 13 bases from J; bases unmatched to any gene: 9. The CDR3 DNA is TGTGCCAGCAGTGACGACAGGGCCAAGCGTCAGTTCTTC. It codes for CASSDDRAKRQFF.

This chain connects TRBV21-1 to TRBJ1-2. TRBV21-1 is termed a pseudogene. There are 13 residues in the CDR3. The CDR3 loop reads CASSKGGNYGYTF. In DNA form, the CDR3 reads TGTGCCAGCAGCAAAGGGGGGAACTATGGCTACACCTTC.

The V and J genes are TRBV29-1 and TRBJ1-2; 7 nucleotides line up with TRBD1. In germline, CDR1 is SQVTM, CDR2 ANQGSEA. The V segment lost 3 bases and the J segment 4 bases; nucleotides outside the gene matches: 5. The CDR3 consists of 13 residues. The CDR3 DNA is TGCAGCGTTGACGAGGGGGCAGGCTATGGCTACACCTTC. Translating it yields CSVDEGAGYGYTF.

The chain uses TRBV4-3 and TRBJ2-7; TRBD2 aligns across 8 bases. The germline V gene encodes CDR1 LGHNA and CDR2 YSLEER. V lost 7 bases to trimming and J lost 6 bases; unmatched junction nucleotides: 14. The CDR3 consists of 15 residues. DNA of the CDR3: TGCGCCAGCACCTCGAGACTAGCGCCTTCCCCCGAGCAGTACTTC. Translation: CASTSRLAPSPEQYF.

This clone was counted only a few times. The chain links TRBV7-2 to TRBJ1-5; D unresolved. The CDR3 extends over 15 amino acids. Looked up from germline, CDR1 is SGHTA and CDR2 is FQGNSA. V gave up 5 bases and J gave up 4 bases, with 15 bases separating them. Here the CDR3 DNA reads TGTGCCAGCAGCACCCGGGGAGGGTCGAATCAGCCCCAGCATTTT. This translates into CASSTRGGSNQPQHF.

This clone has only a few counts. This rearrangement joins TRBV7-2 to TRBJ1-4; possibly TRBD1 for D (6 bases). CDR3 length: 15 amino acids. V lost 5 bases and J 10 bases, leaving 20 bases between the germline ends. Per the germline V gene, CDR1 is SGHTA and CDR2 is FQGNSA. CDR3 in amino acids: CASSNRATGIRKLFF. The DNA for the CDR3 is TGTGCCAGCAGCAACCGGGCCACAGGGATACGAAAACTGTTTTTT.

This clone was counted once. The DNA of the CDR3 is TGTGCCAGCAGCTTGGACAGGACTGAAGCTTTCTTT. It yields the protein CASSLDRTEAFF. This sequence joins TRBV5-4 and TRBJ1-1, with D possibly matching TRBD1 (5 bases). The CDR3 is 12 amino acids. Between the trimmed V and J ends, which lost 0 bases and 5 bases, there was a span of 5 bases. Germline V gene sequence: CDR1 SGHNT, CDR2 YYREEE (reference sequence).